The entry below gives a single TCR beta chain sequence along with its context. The antigen is unknown. Germline V gives CDR1 MRHNA, CDR2 SNTAGT. Germline trimming cut 0 bases from V and 8 bases from J; bases unmatched to any gene: 7. CDR3 length: 16 amino acids. Vbeta (60) and Jbeta (13) primers were used in the PCR. Libraries were prepared by immunoSEQ multiplex PCR; TCRdb keeps only in-frame clonotypes and omits some of them. This sample has about 150,000 clones, with 80% to 90% found just once. This sample stems from a study of cytomegalovirus exposure and HLA in healthy donors. Study-wide findings and caveats: Later findings reportedly placed an Asian-associated ancestry cluster below the roughly 670-donor mean for N-insertions. The authors judged a highly shared variant cluster likely a sequencing artifact.

Sequencing was done on a sample of PBMCs. This chain links TRBV6-4 with TRBJ2-1, with 10 bases matching TRBD2. The TCR comes from a woman aged 18 to 35 in good health and CMV-seronegative. The chain's CDR3 is CASSDSKLAGVDEQFF. The DNA of the CDR3 is TGTGCCAGCAGTGACTCGAAGCTAGCGGGAGTTGATGAGCAGTTCTTC.